This TCR beta chain comes out of a study of vaccination effects on CD4 cells after COVID-19. In the ViraFEST assay, antigen-specific CD4+ clonotypes were identified by expansion after peptide-pool stimulation. The culture ran for 10 days before CD4+ T cells were isolated. People in the vaccine group had not been infected with SARS-CoV-2 before, and their nucleocapsid antibodies were negative. Concerning this clone: Its cognate antigen is unknown.

CDR3 size: 14 residues. V shed 4 bases, J shed 3 bases, and the junction held 1 base outside the gene matches. In germline, CDR1 is SGHTA, CDR2 FQGNSA. Sequencing used immunoSEQ multiplex PCR; TCRdb keeps in-frame clones, though not all of them. The sample comprises tens of thousands of clones, 60% to 75% of which are singletons, and 26% rests with the top ten. The chain joins TRBV7-2 to TRBJ1-2, with TRBD1 matching 11 bases. The sample was CD4+ T cells from PBMCs cultured with HCoV-NL63 spike peptides, taken before COVID-19 vaccination. This clonotype was sampled from a human donor who received a COVID-19 vaccine. The CDR3 DNA is TGTGCCAGCAGCTCGGGACAGGGGGACTATGGCTACACCTTC. Amino acid sequence: CASSSGQGDYGYTF.